These 26 T cell receptor beta chains originate from one sample sequenced in a study of blood T cell repertoires in COVID-19. Sequencing was performed with immunoSEQ multiplex PCR; in TCRdb, only in-frame clones are kept and a portion is missing. The sample holds approximately 300,000 clones, around four fifths seen once. What was sequenced was peripheral blood. The receptors come from a woman in her fifties or sixties with acute or convalescent COVID-19.

This clone was observed a single time. The CDR3 sequence is CASIDPRGTGELFF. The CDR3 DNA reads as TGCGCCAGCATCGATCCCAGGGGCACCGGGGAGCTGTTTTTT. The chain couples TRBV5-1 to TRBJ2-2; possible D gene TRBD1, 6 bases. This CDR3 contains 14 residues. V was clipped by 6 bases and J by 4 bases, with 13 bases between them. CDR1 SGHRS and CDR2 YFSETQ come from the germline V gene.

The rearrangement uses TRBV7-7 and TRBJ2-7, with a possible D match to TRBD2 (6 bases). The V end lost 0 bases, the J end lost 5 bases, and 8 bases lay between the germline ends. This CDR3 region has 13 residues. Germline V gene lookup returns CDR1 SSHAT and CDR2 FNYEAQ (reference sequence). CDR3 amino acids: CASSLAAGNEQYF. DNA for the CDR3: TGTGCCAGCAGCTTAGCGGCGGGGAACGAGCAGTACTTC.

This clone appeared many times. CDR3 region: CASSSSTGSNYGYTF. The CDR3 bases are TGCGCCAGCAGCTCATCGACAGGGAGTAACTATGGCTACACCTTC. The chain has TRBV5-1 and TRBJ1-2; the match to TRBD1 covers 7 bases. This CDR3 has 15 amino acids. The ends lost 3 bases at V and 1 base at J; junction bases unmatched: 6. Germline V CDR1 and CDR2: SGHRS, YFSETQ.

The chain recombines TRBV9 with TRBJ2-2, with a tentative D call TRBD1 (5 bases). The CDR3 consists of 15 residues. Germline CDR1 reads SGDLS; CDR2 reads YYNGEE. The V gene lost 3 bases and the J gene lost 1 base, with 10 bases spanning the gap. The CDR3 loop is CASSETTGNTGELFF. The CDR3 coding sequence is TGTGCCAGCAGCGAGACCACAGGGAACACCGGGGAGCTGTTTTTT.

The chain uses TRBV18 and TRBJ2-3; TRBD2 aligns across 10 bases. J was trimmed by 2 bases and V by 5 bases; bases with no gene match: 7. The CDR3 covers 16 residues. CDR1 and CDR2 from the germline V gene are KGHSH and LQKENI. The CDR3 loop is CASSETSGRTTDTQYF. As DNA, the CDR3 is TGTGCCAGCTCAGAGACTAGCGGGCGGACCACAGATACGCAGTATTTT.

Here the CDR3 reads CASSATGVSTEAFF. The CDR3 nucleotides read TGTGCCAGCAGTGCAACAGGGGTTAGCACTGAAGCTTTCTTT. The V gene is TRBV6-6, the J gene TRBJ1-1, with 7 nucleotides matching TRBD1. The germline V gene encodes CDR1 MNHNY and CDR2 SVGAGI (reference sequence). V dropped 5 bases and J dropped 4; count of bases not matched to a gene: 7. This CDR3 comprises 14 residues.

The chain has TRBV5-1 and TRBJ2-1; no firm D call. Germline V gene data show CDR1 as SGHRS and CDR2 as YFSETQ. The germline V and J ends were trimmed by 3 bases and 4 bases, with 14 bases remaining between them. This CDR3 has 15 residues. As DNA, the CDR3 is TGCGCCAGCAGCTGGGCCCAGCAGACATACAATGAGCAGTTCTTC. Its translation: CASSWAQQTYNEQFF.

This rearrangement joins TRBV4-2 to TRBJ2-7; 8 bases align to TRBD2. Germline V lookup: CDR1 LGHNA, CDR2 YNFKEQ. Trimming removed 2 bases from V and 6 bases from J; junction bases left unmatched: 18. The CDR3 contains 18 residues. The CDR3 DNA is TGTGCCAGCAGCCAAATTACACCACTTGTCGGGAGGGCCCCCGAGCAGTACTTC. Its protein is CASSQITPLVGRAPEQYF.

This chain connects TRBV24-1 to TRBJ2-3; D unresolved. Germline V CDR1 and CDR2: KGHDR, SFDVKD. The CDR3 contains 13 residues. Trimming cost V 8 bases and J 2 bases, with 10 bases left between them. The CDR3 region is CATTAGNTDTQYF. CDR3 coding DNA: TGTGCCACCACGGCAGGCAACACAGATACGCAGTATTTT.

This clone was seen once. This sequence joins TRBV7-3 and TRBJ1-1; possibly TRBD1 for D (6 bases). The germline V gene encodes CDR1 SGHTA and CDR2 FQGTGA. V lost 1 base to trimming and J lost 4 bases, with 7 bases between them. The CDR3 length is 13 residues. The CDR3 DNA reads as TGTGCCAGCAGCTTAATACAGGGCACTGAAGCTTTCTTT. Translation: CASSLIQGTEAFF.

This clone was found a few times. The J gene is TRBJ1-1, the V gene TRBV3-1 (or the pseudogene TRBV3-2), with a weak D call TRBD1 (5 bases). V lost 4 bases, J lost 7 bases, and 10 bases lay in between. CDR3 length equals 12 residues. Germline V gene data show CDR1 as LGHDT and CDR2 as YNNKEL (reference sequence). The CDR3 protein is CASSPLGLEAFF. DNA of the CDR3: TGTGCCAGCAGCCCCCTGGGACTTGAAGCTTTCTTT.

V and J are TRBV3-1 (or the pseudogene TRBV3-2) and TRBJ2-5; no clear D gene. Germline loops: CDR1 LGHDT, CDR2 YNNKEL (reference sequence). V was trimmed by 4 bases and J by 5 bases, leaving 8 bases between them. The CDR3 is made up of 12 amino acids. CDR3: CASSLQTETQYF. CDR3 in DNA: TGTGCCAGCAGCCTACAGACGGAGACCCAGTACTTC.

The chain recombines TRBV19 with TRBJ1-1, with D possibly TRBD1 on 6 matching bases. The V gene's germline CDR1 is LNHDA and CDR2 SQIVND (reference sequence). V was pared by 5 bases and J by 1 base, with 11 bases between. The length of the CDR3 is 14 residues. This chain's CDR3 is CASSPRGPNTEAFF. The CDR3 DNA sequence: TGTGCCAGTAGTCCCAGGGGCCCGAACACTGAAGCTTTCTTT.

This rearrangement joins TRBV5-6 to TRBJ2-5; the match to TRBD2 covers 7 bases. The germline V gene encodes CDR1 SGHDT and CDR2 YYEEEE. This CDR3 has 16 residues. The V and J ends lost 5 bases and 0 bases, in that order; junction bases with no gene match: 10. This chain's CDR3 is CASSYSGTYNQETQYF. The CDR3 DNA reads as TGTGCCAGCAGTTACAGCGGGACTTATAACCAAGAGACCCAGTACTTC. Filled out from reference TRBV5-6 and TRBJ2-5, the complete variable domain reads DAGVTQSPTHLIKTRGQQVTLRCSPKSGHDTVSWYQQALGQGPQFIFQYYEEEERQRGNFPDRFSGHQFPNYSSELNVNALLLGDSALYLCASSYSGTYNQETQYFGPGTRLLVL.

This clone was recorded only once. The sample has other DNA sequences that encode this CDR3 too. This chain joins TRBV12-3 or TRBV12-4 and TRBJ2-5, with D unclear. The CDR3 contains 11 residues. With 6 bases removed from V and 5 bases from J, the gap between germline ends came to 7 bases. The CDR3 reads CASSREETQYF. CDR3 DNA sequence: TGTGCCAGCAGCCGAGAGGAGACCCAGTACTTC.

This clone was counted between two and nine times. The V gene is TRBV11-2, the J gene TRBJ1-1, with a possible D match to TRBD1 (6 bases). CDR1 SGHAT and CDR2 FQNNGV come from the germline V gene. Trimming pared 5 bases from V and 3 bases from J, leaving 19 bases between. The CDR3 is 16 amino acids. The CDR3 loop reads CASSRDGGRKDTEAFF. CDR3 DNA: TGTGCCAGCAGCCGAGACGGGGGGCGAAAGGACACTGAAGCTTTCTTT.

In this sample, this clone turned up once. The chain uses TRBV19 and TRBJ2-5; 7 bases fit TRBD2. The CDR3 has 14 amino acids. With V trimmed by 6 bases and J by 5 bases, 9 bases remained unmatched. From germline, CDR1 is LNHDA and CDR2 SQIVND (reference sequence). CDR3 bases: TGTGCCAGTAGCCTGGGGGGGTATGGGGAGACCCAGTACTTC. This encodes CASSLGGYGETQYF.

This chain joins TRBV30 and TRBJ2-3, with TRBD2 identical over 12 bases. The CDR3 extends over 15 amino acids. Trimming removed 5 bases from V and 0 bases from J; junction bases left unmatched: 3. Germline CDR1 and CDR2: GTSNPN and SVGIG (reference sequence). The DNA of the CDR3 is TGTGCCTGGGGACTAGCGGGGCCCAGCACAGATACGCAGTATTTT. Encoded protein: CAWGLAGPSTDTQYF. The variable domain in full, completed from reference TRBV30 and TRBJ2-3, reads SQTIHQWPATLVQPVGSPLSLECTVEGTSNPNLYWYRQAAGRGLQLLFYSVGIGQISSEVPQNLSASRPQDRQFILSSKKLLLSDSGFYLCAWGLAGPSTDTQYFGPGTRLTVL.

This chain uses TRBV4-1 with TRBJ2-2, with D possibly matching TRBD1 (6 bases). V was pared by 3 bases and J by 8 bases, with 13 bases between. This CDR3 comprises 14 residues. The germline V gene encodes CDR1 MGHRA and CDR2 YSYEKL. The CDR3 sequence is CASSQPAGVGELFF. CDR3 coding DNA: TGCGCCAGCAGCCAGCCCGCAGGGGTAGGGGAGCTGTTTTTT.

The chain uses TRBV24-1 and TRBJ1-1; D is ambiguous. CDR1 is KGHDR, CDR2 SFDVKD, per germline. The CDR3 has 15 residues. V shed 7 bases and J shed 1 base, with 15 bases lying between them. The CDR3 here is CATRDGGRENTEAFF. The CDR3, as DNA: TGTGCCACCAGAGACGGAGGACGGGAGAACACTGAAGCTTTCTTT.

This chain joins TRBV12-5 and TRBJ2-1; 13 positions match TRBD2. With V trimmed by 4 bases and J by 3 bases, 6 bases remained unmatched. Germline V gene sequence: CDR1 LGHNT, CDR2 FRNRAP. This CDR3 is built from 17 residues. DNA for the CDR3: TGTGCTAGTGGTTCCAGACTAGCGGGAGGCATCTACAATGAGCAGTTCTTC. This translates into CASGSRLAGGIYNEQFF.

This rearrangement joins TRBV24-1 to TRBJ1-1, with D possibly TRBD1 on 6 matching bases. The CDR3 runs 12 residues. V dropped 4 bases and J dropped 11 bases, with 13 bases sitting between them. Germline lookup yields CDR1 KGHDR and CDR2 SFDVKD. CDR3 sequence (DNA): TGTGCCACCAGTGAAGACTCAGGGGTCGCTTTCTTT. Translated: CATSEDSGVAFF.

This chain links TRBV28 with TRBJ2-7; TRBD2 matches 8 bases. The CDR3 covers 13 residues. The ends lost 4 bases at V and 6 bases at J; junction bases unmatched: 5. Per the germline V gene, CDR1 is MDHEN and CDR2 is SYDVKM. The CDR3 region has the DNA TGTGCCAGCAGTTCGGGACTAGAAGGCGAGCAGTACGTC. This translates into CASSSGLEGEQYV.

The rearrangement links TRBV2 to TRBJ1-1; a weak D match, TRBD1 (6 bases). This CDR3 is 13 amino acids long. V shed 5 bases and J shed 6 bases, with 13 bases lying between them. The germline gives CDR1 SNHLY, CDR2 FYNNEI. Here the CDR3 DNA reads TGTGCCAGCAGTAATCAGGGACAACCTGAAGCTTTCTTT. Translated: CASSNQGQPEAFF.

This chain links TRBV10-1 with TRBJ1-2; D gene unclear. Germline V gene data show CDR1 as WNHNN and CDR2 as SYGVQD (reference sequence). Trimming shortened V by 6 bases and J by 3 bases, and 8 bases separated the two germline ends. The CDR3 is made up of 12 amino acids. CDR3 in amino acids: CASRARYYGYTF. CDR3 bases: TGCGCCAGCAGGGCGAGGTACTATGGCTACACCTTC.

The chain links TRBV4-1 to TRBJ2-3, with D hard to call. Trimming left V 0 bases short and J 0 bases short, with 7 bases between. CDR3 length: 15 residues. Germline V lookup: CDR1 MGHRA, CDR2 YSYEKL. The CDR3 loop reads CASSQDIRSTDTQYF. The CDR3 DNA is TGCGCCAGCAGCCAAGATATCCGGAGCACAGATACGCAGTATTTT.